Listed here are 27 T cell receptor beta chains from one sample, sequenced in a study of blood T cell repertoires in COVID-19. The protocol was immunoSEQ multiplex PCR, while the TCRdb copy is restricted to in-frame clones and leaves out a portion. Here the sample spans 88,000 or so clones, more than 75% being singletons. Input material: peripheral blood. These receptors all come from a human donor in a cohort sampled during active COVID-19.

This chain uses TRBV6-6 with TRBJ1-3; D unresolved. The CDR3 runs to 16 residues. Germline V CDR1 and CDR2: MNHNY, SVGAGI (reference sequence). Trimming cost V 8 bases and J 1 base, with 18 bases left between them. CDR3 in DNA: TGTGCCAGCGGAGGTGAGAGCGGCAGATCTGGAAACACCATATATTTT. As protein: CASGGESGRSGNTIYF.

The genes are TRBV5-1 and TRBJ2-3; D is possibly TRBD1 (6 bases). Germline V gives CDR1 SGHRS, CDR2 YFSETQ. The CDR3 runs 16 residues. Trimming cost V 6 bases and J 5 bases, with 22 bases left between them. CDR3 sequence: CASTARGVPWEDTQYF. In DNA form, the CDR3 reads TGCGCCAGCACCGCCAGGGGCGTCCCATGGGAAGATACGCAGTATTTT.

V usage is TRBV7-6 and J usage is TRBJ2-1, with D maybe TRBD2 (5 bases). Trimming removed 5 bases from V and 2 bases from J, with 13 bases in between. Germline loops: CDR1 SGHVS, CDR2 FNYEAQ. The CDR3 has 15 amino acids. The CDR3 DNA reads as TGTGCCAGCAGCATAAGCGGAACTCCCTACAATGAGCAGTTCTTC. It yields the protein CASSISGTPYNEQFF.

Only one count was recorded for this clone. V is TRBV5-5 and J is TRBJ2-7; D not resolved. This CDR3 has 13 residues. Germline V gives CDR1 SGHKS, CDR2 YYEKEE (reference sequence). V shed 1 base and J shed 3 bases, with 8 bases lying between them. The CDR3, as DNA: TGTGCCAGCAGCTTGCGACATGACTACGAGCAGTACTTC. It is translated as CASSLRHDYEQYF.

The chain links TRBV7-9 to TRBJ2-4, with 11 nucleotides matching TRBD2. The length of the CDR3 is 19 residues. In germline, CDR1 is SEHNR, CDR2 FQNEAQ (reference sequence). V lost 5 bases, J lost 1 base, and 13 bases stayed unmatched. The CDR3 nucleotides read TGTGCCAGCAGCCCCCCGAGTAGCGGGAGGGGATTGGCCAAAAACATTCAGTACTTC. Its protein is CASSPPSSGRGLAKNIQYF.

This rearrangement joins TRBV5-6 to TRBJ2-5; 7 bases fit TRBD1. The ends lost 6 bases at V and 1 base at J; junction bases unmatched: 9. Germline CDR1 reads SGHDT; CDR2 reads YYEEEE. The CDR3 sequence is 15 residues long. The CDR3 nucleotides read TGTGCCAGCATCCAATCCGACAGGGTCCAAGAGACCCAGTACTTC. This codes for CASIQSDRVQETQYF.

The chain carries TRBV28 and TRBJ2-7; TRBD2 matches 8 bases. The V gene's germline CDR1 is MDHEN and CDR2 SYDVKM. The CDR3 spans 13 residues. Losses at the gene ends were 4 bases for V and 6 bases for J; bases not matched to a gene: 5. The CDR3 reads CASSSPSGPEQYF. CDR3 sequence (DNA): TGTGCCAGCAGTTCCCCTAGCGGGCCCGAGCAGTACTTC.

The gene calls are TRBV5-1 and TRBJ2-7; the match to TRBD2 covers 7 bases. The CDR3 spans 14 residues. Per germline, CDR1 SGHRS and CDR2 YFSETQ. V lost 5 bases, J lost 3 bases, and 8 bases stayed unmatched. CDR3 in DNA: TGCGCCAGCAGGGTAGCGGGTGACAACTACGAGCAGTACTTC. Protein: CASRVAGDNYEQYF.

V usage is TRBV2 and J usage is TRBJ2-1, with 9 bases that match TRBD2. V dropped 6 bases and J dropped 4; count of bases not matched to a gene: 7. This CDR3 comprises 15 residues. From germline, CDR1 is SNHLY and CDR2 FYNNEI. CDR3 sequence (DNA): TGTGCCAGCAGAAACCGACTAGCGGTGTACAATGAGCAGTTCTTC. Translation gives CASRNRLAVYNEQFF.

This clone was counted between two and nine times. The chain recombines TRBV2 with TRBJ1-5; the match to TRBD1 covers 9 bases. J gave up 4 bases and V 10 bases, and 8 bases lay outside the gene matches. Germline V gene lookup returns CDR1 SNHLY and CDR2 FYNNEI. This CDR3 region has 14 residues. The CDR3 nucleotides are TGTGCCACCCAGCGGGACAGGGAGAATCAGCCCCAGCATTTT. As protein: CATQRDRENQPQHF.

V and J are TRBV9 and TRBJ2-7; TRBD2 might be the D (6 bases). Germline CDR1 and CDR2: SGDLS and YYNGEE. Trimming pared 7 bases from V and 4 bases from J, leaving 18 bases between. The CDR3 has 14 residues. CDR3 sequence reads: CASGRDSQGYEQYF. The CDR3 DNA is TGTGCCAGCGGACGGGACTCCCAGGGTTACGAGCAGTACTTC.

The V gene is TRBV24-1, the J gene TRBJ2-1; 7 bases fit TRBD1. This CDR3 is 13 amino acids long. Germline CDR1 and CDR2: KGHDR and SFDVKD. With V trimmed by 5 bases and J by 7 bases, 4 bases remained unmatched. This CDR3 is CATSVDRVNEQFF. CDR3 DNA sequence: TGTGCCACCAGTGTCGACAGGGTGAATGAGCAGTTCTTC.

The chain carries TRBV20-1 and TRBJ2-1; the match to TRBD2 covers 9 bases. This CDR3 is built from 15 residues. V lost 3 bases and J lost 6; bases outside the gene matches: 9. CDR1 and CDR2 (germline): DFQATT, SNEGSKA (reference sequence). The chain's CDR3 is CSASLGLAPSNEQFF. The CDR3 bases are TGCAGTGCTAGTTTGGGACTAGCTCCTTCCAATGAGCAGTTCTTC.

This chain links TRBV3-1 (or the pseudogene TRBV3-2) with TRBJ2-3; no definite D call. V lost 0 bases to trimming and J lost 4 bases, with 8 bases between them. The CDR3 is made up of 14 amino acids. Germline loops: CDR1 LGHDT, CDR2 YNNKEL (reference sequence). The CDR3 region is CASSQDASADTQYF. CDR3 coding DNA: TGTGCCAGCAGCCAAGATGCCTCGGCAGATACGCAGTATTTT.

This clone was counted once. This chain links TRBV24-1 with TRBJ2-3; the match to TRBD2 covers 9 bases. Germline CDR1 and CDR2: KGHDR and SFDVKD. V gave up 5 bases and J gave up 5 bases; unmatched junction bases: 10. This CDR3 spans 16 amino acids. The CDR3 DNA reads TGTGCCACCAGTGCTATTAGCGGGAGCGGGGGAGATACGCAGTATTTT. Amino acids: CATSAISGSGGDTQYF.

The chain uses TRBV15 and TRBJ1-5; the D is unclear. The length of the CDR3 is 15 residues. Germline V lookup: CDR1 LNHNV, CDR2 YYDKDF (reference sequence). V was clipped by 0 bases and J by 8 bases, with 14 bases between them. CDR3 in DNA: TGTGCCACCAGCAGAGATGCGGGGAGTGAGGAGCCCCAGCATTTT. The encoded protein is CATSRDAGSEEPQHF.

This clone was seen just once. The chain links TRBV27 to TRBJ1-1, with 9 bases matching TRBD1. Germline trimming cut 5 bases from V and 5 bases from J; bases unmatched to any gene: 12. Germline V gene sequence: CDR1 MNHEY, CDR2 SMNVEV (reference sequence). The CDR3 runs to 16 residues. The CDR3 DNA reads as TGTGCCAGCAGTCGACTACCACCGGGACAGGGAACTGAAGCTTTCTTT. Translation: CASSRLPPGQGTEAFF.

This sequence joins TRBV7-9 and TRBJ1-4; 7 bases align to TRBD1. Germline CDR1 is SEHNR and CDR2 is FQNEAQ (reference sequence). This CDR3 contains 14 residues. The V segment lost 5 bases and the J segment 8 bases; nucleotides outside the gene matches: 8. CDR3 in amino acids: CASSPGQVEEKLFF. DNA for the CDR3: TGTGCCAGCAGCCCAGGACAGGTTGAGGAAAAACTGTTTTTT.

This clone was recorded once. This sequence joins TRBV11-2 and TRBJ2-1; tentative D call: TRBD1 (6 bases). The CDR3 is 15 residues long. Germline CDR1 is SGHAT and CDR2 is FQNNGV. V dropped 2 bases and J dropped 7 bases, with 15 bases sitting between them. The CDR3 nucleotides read TGTGCCAGCAGCTTAAATCGGGACATGGGGAATGAGCAGTTCTTC. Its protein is CASSLNRDMGNEQFF.

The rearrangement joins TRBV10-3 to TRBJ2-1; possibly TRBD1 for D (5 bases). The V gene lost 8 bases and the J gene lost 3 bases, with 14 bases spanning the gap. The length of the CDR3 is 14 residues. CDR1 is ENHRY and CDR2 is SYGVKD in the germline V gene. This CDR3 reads CAIGLQVHYNEQFF. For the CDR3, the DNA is TGTGCCATCGGGTTACAGGTCCACTACAATGAGCAGTTCTTC.

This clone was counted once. CDR3 nucleotides: TGCAGTGCTAGTTCCCCTACGGGAGTTAACTACAATGAGCAGTTCTTC. This translates into CSASSPTGVNYNEQFF. This chain connects TRBV20-1 to TRBJ2-1; perhaps TRBD2 as D (6 bases). V was cut by 3 bases and J by 3 bases, with 18 bases left in between. CDR3 size: 16 residues. CDR1 and CDR2 (germline): DFQATT, SNEGSKA (reference sequence).

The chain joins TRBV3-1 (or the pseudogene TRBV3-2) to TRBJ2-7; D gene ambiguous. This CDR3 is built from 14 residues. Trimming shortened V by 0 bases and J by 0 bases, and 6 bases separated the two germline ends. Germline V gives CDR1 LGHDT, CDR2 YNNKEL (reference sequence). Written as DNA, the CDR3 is TGTGCCAGCAGCCAAGAACAAACCTCCTACGAGCAGTACTTC. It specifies CASSQEQTSYEQYF.

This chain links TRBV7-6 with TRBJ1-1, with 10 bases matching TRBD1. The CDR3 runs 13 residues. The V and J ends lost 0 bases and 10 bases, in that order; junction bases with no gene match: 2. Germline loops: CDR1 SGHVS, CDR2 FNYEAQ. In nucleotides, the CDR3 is TGTGCCAGCAGCTTAGCCCGGGACAGGGGAGCTTTCTTT. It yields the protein CASSLARDRGAFF.

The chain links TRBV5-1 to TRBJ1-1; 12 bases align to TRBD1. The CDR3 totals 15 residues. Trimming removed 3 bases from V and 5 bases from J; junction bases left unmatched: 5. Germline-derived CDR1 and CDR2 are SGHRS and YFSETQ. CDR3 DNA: TGCGCCAGCAGCTGGACGGGACAGGGGGCGACTGAAGCTTTCTTT. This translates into CASSWTGQGATEAFF.

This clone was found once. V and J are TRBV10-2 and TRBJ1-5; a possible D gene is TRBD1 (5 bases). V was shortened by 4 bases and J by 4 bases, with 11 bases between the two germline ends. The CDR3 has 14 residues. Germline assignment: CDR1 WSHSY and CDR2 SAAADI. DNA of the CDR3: TGCGCCAGCAGTGTGACAGCTGAGAATCAGCCCCAGCATTTT. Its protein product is CASSVTAENQPQHF.

In nucleotides, the CDR3 is TGTGCCAGCAGTTTATCCGTGACTAGCGGGACCGGGGAGCTGTTTTTT. Its translation: CASSLSVTSGTGELFF. V usage is TRBV27 and J usage is TRBJ2-2; 10 nucleotides align to TRBD2. With 0 bases clipped from V and 5 bases from J, the junction kept 3 bases outside the gene matches. Germline lookup yields CDR1 MNHEY and CDR2 SMNVEV (reference sequence). The CDR3 has 16 residues.

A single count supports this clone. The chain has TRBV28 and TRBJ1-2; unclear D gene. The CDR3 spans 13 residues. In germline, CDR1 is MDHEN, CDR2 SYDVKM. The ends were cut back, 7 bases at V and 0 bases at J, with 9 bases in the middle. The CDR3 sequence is CASTPSANYGYTF. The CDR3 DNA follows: TGTGCCAGCACGCCATCAGCTAACTATGGCTACACCTTC.